This TCR beta chain was captured by sequencing in a study of shared clonotypes between healthy human individuals. Libraries were prepared by immunoSEQ multiplex PCR; TCRdb keeps only in-frame clonotypes and omits some of them. The sample has about 2.3 million clones; 92% are singletons. V was clipped by 0 bases and J by 5 bases, with 15 bases between them. There are 15 residues in the CDR3. Germline CDR1 reads SGDLS; CDR2 reads YYNGEE. Sequenced material: naive CD4+ T cells from PBMCs. Stated subset: CD45RA+ positively selected. The rearrangement links TRBV9 to TRBJ2-7; unclear D gene. This clonotype originated in a man younger than 35 in good health. Some clones in this sample may be carry-over from other donors' samples. This CDR3 reads CASSVEPSRGHEQYF. CDR3 bases: TGTGCCAGCAGCGTAGAACCATCACGAGGACACGAGCAGTACTTC.